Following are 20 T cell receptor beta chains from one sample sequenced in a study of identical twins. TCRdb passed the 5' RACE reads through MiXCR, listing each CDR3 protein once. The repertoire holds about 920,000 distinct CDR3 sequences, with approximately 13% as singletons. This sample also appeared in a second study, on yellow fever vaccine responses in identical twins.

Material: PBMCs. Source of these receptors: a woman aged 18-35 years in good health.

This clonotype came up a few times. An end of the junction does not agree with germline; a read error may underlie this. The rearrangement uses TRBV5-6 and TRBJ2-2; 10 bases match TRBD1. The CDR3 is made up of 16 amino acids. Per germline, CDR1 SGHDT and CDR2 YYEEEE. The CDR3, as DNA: TGTGCCAGCAGCTACTGGGGTGGGACAGGGGCCCAACGTTACCTTTTT. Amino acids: CASSYWGGTGAQRYLF.

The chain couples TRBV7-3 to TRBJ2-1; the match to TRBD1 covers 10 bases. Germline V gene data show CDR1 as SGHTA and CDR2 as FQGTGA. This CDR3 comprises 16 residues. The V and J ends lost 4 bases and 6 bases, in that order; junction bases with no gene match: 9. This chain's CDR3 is CASSWSGTGAVNEQFF. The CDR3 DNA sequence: TGTGCCAGCAGCTGGTCAGGGACAGGGGCTGTCAATGAGCAGTTCTTC.

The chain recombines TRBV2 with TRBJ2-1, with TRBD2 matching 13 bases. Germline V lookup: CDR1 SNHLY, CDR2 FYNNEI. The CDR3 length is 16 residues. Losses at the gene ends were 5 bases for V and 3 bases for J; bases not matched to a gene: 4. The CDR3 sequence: CASSSWTSGGYNEQFF. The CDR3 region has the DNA TGTGCCAGCAGTTCCTGGACTAGCGGGGGCTACAATGAGCAGTTCTTC.

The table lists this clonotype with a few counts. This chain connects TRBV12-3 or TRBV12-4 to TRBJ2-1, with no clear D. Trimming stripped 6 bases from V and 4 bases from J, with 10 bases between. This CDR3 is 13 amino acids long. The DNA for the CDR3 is TGTGCCAGCAGCTTCGAAGCGTACAATGAGCAGTTCTTC. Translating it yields CASSFEAYNEQFF.

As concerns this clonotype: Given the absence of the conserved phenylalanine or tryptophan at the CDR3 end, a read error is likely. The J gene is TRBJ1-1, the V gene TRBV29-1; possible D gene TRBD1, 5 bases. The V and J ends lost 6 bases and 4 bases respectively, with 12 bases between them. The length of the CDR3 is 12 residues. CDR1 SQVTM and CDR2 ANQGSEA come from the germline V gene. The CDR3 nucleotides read TGCAGCGTAGCAGGGATTGGCACTGAAGCTTTCTAT. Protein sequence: CSVAGIGTEAFY.

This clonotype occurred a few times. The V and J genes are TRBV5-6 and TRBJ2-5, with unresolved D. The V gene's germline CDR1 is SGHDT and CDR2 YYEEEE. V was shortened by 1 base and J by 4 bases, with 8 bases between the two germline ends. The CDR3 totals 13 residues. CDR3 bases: TGTGCCAGCAGCTTGTTCCGACGAGAGACCCAGTACTTC. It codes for CASSLFRRETQYF.

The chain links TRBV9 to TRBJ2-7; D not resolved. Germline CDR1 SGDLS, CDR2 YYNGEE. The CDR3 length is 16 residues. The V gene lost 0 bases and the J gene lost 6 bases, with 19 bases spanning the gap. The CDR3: CASSVDARTEGCEQYF. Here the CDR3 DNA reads TGTGCCAGCAGCGTAGACGCTCGAACGGAAGGGTGCGAGCAGTACTTC.

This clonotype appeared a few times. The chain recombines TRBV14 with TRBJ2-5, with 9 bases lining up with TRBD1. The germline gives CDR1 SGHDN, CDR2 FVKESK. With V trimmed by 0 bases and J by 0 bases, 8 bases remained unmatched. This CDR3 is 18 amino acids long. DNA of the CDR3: TGTGCCAGCAGCCAAGATACAGGGGGCGCGGGGTACCAAGAGACCCAGTACTTC. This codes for CASSQDTGGAGYQETQYF.

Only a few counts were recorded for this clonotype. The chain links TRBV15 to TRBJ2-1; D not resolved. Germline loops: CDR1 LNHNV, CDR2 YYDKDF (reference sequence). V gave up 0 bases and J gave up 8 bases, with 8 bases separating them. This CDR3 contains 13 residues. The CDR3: CATSRDRVDEQFF. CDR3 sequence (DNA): TGTGCCACCAGCAGAGATCGGGTAGATGAGCAGTTCTTC.

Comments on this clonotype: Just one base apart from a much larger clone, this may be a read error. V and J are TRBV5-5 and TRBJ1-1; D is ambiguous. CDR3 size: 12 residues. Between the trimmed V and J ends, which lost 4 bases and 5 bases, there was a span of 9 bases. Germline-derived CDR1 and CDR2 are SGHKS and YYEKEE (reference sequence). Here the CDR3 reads CASSHGMTEAFF. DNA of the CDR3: TGTGCCAGCAGCCACGGTATGACTGAAGCTTTCTTT.

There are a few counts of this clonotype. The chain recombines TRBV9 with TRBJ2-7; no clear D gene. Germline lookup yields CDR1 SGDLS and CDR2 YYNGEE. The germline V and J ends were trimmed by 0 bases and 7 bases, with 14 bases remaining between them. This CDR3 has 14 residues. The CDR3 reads CASSVEGPTTEQYF. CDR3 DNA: TGTGCCAGCAGCGTAGAGGGCCCCACTACGGAGCAGTACTTC.

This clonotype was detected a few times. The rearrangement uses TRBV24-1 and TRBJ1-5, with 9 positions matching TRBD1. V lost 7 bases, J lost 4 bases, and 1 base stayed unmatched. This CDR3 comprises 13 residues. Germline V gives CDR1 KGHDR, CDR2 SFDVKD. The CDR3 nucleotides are TGTGCCACCAGACAGGGGGCGAATCAGCCCCAGCATTTT. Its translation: CATRQGANQPQHF.

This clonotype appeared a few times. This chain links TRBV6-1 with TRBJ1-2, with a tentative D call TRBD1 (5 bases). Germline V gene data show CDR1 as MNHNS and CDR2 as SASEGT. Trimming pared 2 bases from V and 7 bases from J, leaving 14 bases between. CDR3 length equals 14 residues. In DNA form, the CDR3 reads TGTGCCAGCAGTGAATTCTTAGGGACTCGTGGCTACACCTTC. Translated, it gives CASSEFLGTRGYTF.

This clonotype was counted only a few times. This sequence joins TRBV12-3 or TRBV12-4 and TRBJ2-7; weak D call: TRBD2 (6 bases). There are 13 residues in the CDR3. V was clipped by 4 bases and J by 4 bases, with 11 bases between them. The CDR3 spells CASSSRGLYEQYF. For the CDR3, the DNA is TGTGCCAGCAGTTCGCGGGGTTTGTACGAGCAGTACTTC.

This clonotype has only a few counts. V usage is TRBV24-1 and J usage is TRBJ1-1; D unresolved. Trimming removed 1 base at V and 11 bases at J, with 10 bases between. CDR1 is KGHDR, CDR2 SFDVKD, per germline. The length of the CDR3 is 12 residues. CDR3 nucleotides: TGTGCCACCAGTGATTTCGCCCAGCGGGCTTTCTTT. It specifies CATSDFAQRAFF.

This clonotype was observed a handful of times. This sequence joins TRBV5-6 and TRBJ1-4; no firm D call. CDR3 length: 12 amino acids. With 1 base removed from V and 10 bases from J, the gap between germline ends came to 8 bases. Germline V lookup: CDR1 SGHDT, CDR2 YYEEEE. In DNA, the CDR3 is TGTGCCAGCAGCTTGAAGGGAGGAAAACTGTTTTTT. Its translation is CASSLKGGKLFF.

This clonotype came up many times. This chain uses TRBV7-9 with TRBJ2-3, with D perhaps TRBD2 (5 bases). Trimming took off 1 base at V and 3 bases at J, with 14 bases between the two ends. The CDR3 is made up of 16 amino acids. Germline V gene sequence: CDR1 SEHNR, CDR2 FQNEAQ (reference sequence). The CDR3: CASSLENGLATDTQYF. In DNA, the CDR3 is TGTGCCAGCAGCTTAGAAAACGGACTGGCGACAGATACGCAGTATTTT.

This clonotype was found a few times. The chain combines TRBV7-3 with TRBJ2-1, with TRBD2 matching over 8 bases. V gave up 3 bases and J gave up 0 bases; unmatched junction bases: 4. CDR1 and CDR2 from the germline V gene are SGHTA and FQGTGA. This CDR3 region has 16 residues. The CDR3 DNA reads TGTGCCAGCAGCTTCAGCGGGAGTCTCTCCTACAATGAGCAGTTCTTC. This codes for CASSFSGSLSYNEQFF.

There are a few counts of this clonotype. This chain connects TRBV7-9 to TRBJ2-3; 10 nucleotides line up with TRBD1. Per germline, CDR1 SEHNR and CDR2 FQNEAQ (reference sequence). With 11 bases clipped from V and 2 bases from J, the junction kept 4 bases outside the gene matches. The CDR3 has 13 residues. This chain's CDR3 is CAETGGPTDTQYF. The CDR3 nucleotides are TGTGCCGAGACAGGGGGCCCCACAGATACGCAGTATTTT.

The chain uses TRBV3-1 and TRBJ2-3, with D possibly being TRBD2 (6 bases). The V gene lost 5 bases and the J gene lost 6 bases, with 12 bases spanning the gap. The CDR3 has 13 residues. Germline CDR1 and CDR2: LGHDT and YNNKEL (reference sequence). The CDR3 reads CASSKRAGDTQYF. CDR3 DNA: TGTGCCAGCAGCAAGCGGGCTGGGGATACGCAGTATTTT.